A single sample is the source of the 16 T cell receptor beta chains below, sequenced in a study of blood T cell repertoires in COVID-19. Sequencing was performed with immunoSEQ multiplex PCR; in TCRdb, only in-frame clones are kept and a portion is missing. This table has about 270,000 clones, 81% appearing once. Material for sequencing was peripheral blood. Source of these receptors: a woman aged 60-75 years with active or convalescent COVID-19.

The CDR3 nucleotides are TGTGCCAGCAGTGCAGTAGGGGGGAACACTGAAGCTTTCTTT. Amino acids: CASSAVGGNTEAFF. The chain joins TRBV25-1 to TRBJ1-1, with D perhaps TRBD1 (6 bases). The V end lost 4 bases, the J end lost 1 base, and 10 bases lay between the germline ends. Germline V gene lookup returns CDR1 MGHDK and CDR2 SYGVNS. This CDR3 is built from 14 residues.

This clone came up once. V gene TRBV28 combines with J gene TRBJ2-2, with D tentatively TRBD2 (5 bases). This CDR3 is built from 14 residues. Looked up from germline, CDR1 is MDHEN and CDR2 is SYDVKM. With 8 bases removed from V and 6 bases from J, the gap between germline ends came to 16 bases. The CDR3 bases are TGTGCCAGCGGTGAGGGCAGGAGGCCCGGGGAGCTGTTTTTT. Its protein product is CASGEGRRPGELFF.

This clone was seen a single time. The chain employs TRBV7-2 and TRBJ1-2, with D unresolved. Germline CDR1 SGHTA, CDR2 FQGNSA. Trimming left V 1 base short and J 0 bases short, with 6 bases between. This CDR3 region has 14 residues. For the CDR3, the DNA is TGTGCCAGCAGCTTAGTCAGGTCTAACTATGGCTACACCTTC. Encoded protein: CASSLVRSNYGYTF.

The chain couples TRBV18 to TRBJ1-3; TRBD1 is a possible D gene (6 bases). Germline loops: CDR1 KGHSH, CDR2 LQKENI. Trimming stripped 5 bases from V and 0 bases from J, with 14 bases between. The CDR3 totals 16 residues. The CDR3 region is CASSAITGNSGNTIYF. CDR3 in DNA: TGTGCCAGCTCAGCAATTACAGGGAACTCTGGAAACACCATATATTTT.

The V and J genes are TRBV25-1 and TRBJ1-1; tentative D call: TRBD1 (5 bases). The CDR3 contains 15 residues. Trimming stripped 0 bases from V and 7 bases from J, with 15 bases between. CDR1 is MGHDK, CDR2 SYGVNS, per germline. CDR3 sequence reads: CASSEYGTGGREAFF. Here the CDR3 DNA reads TGTGCCAGCAGTGAATATGGGACCGGAGGGCGTGAAGCTTTCTTT. The variable domain in full, completed from reference TRBV25-1 and TRBJ1-1, reads EADIYQTPRYLVIGTGKKITLECSQTMGHDKMYWYQQDPGMELHLIHYSYGVNSTEKGDLSSESTVSRIRTEHFPLTLESARPSHTSQYLCASSEYGTGGREAFFGQGTRLTVV.

About this clone: At the DNA level, this CDR3 is encoded by other sequences in the same sample as well. The chain recombines TRBV15 with TRBJ1-2; a weak D match, TRBD1 (6 bases). Germline V CDR1 and CDR2: LNHNV, YYDKDF (reference sequence). V shed 3 bases and J shed 1 base, with 6 bases lying between them. The CDR3 is made up of 13 amino acids. CDR3 sequence (DNA): TGTGCCACCAGCAGGGACAGTAACTATGGCTACACCTTC. Its protein is CATSRDSNYGYTF.

The chain links TRBV19 to TRBJ1-5; the D gene is possibly TRBD1 (5 bases). V was shortened by 6 bases and J by 2 bases, with 11 bases between the two germline ends. CDR1 and CDR2 (germline): LNHDA, SQIVND (reference sequence). The CDR3 has 14 amino acids. The CDR3 bases are TGTGCCAGTAGGGGGGGGGAGCGCAATCAGCCCCAGCATTTT. This codes for CASRGGERNQPQHF. Full variable domain (rest looked up from reference TRBV19 and TRBJ1-5): DGGITQSPKYLFRKEGQNVTLSCEQNLNHDAMYWYRQDPGQGLRLIYYSQIVNDFQKGDIAEGYSVSREKKESFPLTVTSAQKNPTAFYLCASRGGERNQPQHFGDGTRLSIL.

This chain connects TRBV5-1 to TRBJ1-4, with TRBD1 matching 7 bases. This CDR3 is 14 amino acids long. Per germline, CDR1 SGHRS and CDR2 YFSETQ. J lost 8 bases, V lost 4 bases, and 8 bases had no gene match. In nucleotides, the CDR3 is TGCGCCAGCAGCCCTGGACAGGAGGGCGAAAAACTGTTTTTT. This translates into CASSPGQEGEKLFF. Using reference TRBV5-1 and TRBJ1-4 for the parts outside the CDR3, the full variable domain is KAGVTQTPRYLIKTRGQQVTLSCSPISGHRSVSWYQQTPGQGLQFLFEYFSETQRNKGNFPGRFSGRQFSNSRSEMNVSTLELGDSALYLCASSPGQEGEKLFFGSGTQLSVL.

The V and J genes are TRBV7-2 and TRBJ2-3; 8 positions agree with TRBD2. The junction had 12 bases not matched to a gene; V was cut back by 5 bases and J by 8 bases. The CDR3 runs 15 residues. The germline V gene has CDR1 SGHTA and CDR2 FQGNSA. Written as DNA, the CDR3 is TGTGCCAGCAGCCGCCTAAGCGGGGCGGGGGGTACGCAGTATTTT. As protein: CASSRLSGAGGTQYF.

V usage is TRBV7-8 and J usage is TRBJ1-1, with 7 bases matching TRBD1. The CDR3 consists of 15 residues. Germline V lookup: CDR1 SGHVS, CDR2 FQNEAQ. The trim removed 5 bases at V and 2 bases at J, leaving 8 bases unmatched. CDR3 residues: CASSPSDRTNTEAFF. CDR3 nucleotides: TGTGCCAGCAGCCCGTCGGACAGGACAAACACTGAAGCTTTCTTT. Together with reference TRBV7-8 and TRBJ1-1, the CDR3 gives the full variable domain: GAGVSQSPRYKVAKRGQDVALRCDPISGHVSLFWYQQALGQGPEFLTYFQNEAQLDKSGLPSDRFFAERPEGSVSTLKIQRTQQEDSAVYLCASSPSDRTNTEAFFGQGTRLTVV.

This chain links TRBV30 with TRBJ2-7; D might be TRBD2 (6 bases). The V and J ends lost 4 bases and 4 bases respectively, with 11 bases between them. The germline CDR1 and CDR2 sequences are GTSNPN and SVGIG (reference sequence). The CDR3 length is 12 residues. The CDR3 region is CAWNQGLYEQYF. CDR3 sequence (DNA): TGTGCCTGGAATCAGGGACTTTACGAGCAGTACTTC. The whole variable domain, filled in from reference TRBV30 and TRBJ2-7, reads SQTIHQWPATLVQPVGSPLSLECTVEGTSNPNLYWYRQAAGRGLQLLFYSVGIGQISSEVPQNLSASRPQDRQFILSSKKLLLSDSGFYLCAWNQGLYEQYFGPGTRLTVT.

The DNA of the CDR3 is TGCGCCAGCAGTGAGGGTGGGAGGGAAAGCAATCAGCCCCAGCATTTT. This codes for CASSEGGRESNQPQHF. The chain employs TRBV10-2 and TRBJ1-5; D not resolved. Trimming took off 2 bases at V and 1 base at J, with 12 bases between the two ends. The CDR3 consists of 16 residues. Germline V gene data show CDR1 as WSHSY and CDR2 as SAAADI.

Only one count was recorded for this clone. The gene calls are TRBV19 and TRBJ1-2; TRBD1 matches 9 bases. Germline CDR1 and CDR2: LNHDA and SQIVND (reference sequence). The CDR3 consists of 17 residues. J was trimmed by 4 bases and V by 3 bases; bases with no gene match: 12. The CDR3: CASSIGTGGRRGYGYTF. CDR3 DNA: TGTGCCAGTAGTATCGGTACAGGGGGCCGGCGAGGCTATGGCTACACCTTC. The complete variable domain, with remaining parts taken from reference TRBV19 and TRBJ1-2, reads DGGITQSPKYLFRKEGQNVTLSCEQNLNHDAMYWYRQDPGQGLRLIYYSQIVNDFQKGDIAEGYSVSREKKESFPLTVTSAQKNPTAFYLCASSIGTGGRRGYGYTFGSGTRLTVV.

This clone was counted a single time. The same CDR3 can be traced to other DNA sequences in this sample. This chain connects TRBV3-1 (or the pseudogene TRBV3-2) to TRBJ2-7; 11 bases match TRBD1. V was clipped by 3 bases and J by 4 bases; unmatched bases: 5. CDR3 size: 15 residues. Germline CDR1 is LGHDT and CDR2 is YNNKEL (reference sequence). CDR3 protein: CASSQAGTGGYEQYF. In DNA form, the CDR3 reads TGTGCCAGCAGCCAGGCCGGGACAGGGGGGTACGAGCAGTACTTC.

This clone was counted between two and nine times. The CDR3 region is CASSSSGALGEQYF. The CDR3 DNA sequence: TGCGCCAGCAGCTCCTCCGGAGCCCTAGGCGAGCAGTACTTC. The J gene is TRBJ2-7, the V gene TRBV5-1, with D unclear. V shed 3 bases and J shed 6 bases, with 16 bases lying between them. Germline lookup yields CDR1 SGHRS and CDR2 YFSETQ. The CDR3 has 14 residues.

The chain has TRBV5-1 and TRBJ1-1; D uncertain. V was shortened by 5 bases and J by 1 base, with 12 bases between the two germline ends. The CDR3 has 14 residues. Germline assignment: CDR1 SGHRS and CDR2 YFSETQ. The CDR3 region has the DNA TGCGCCAGCAGTGCGGCCGGAACGAACACTGAAGCTTTCTTT. Protein: CASSAAGTNTEAFF.